The next 6 T cell receptor beta chains were all read from a single sample in a study of blood T cell repertoires in COVID-19. Libraries were prepared by immunoSEQ multiplex PCR; TCRdb keeps only in-frame clonotypes and omits some of them. The table has about 320,000 clones, under 95% seen once. The sequencing sample was made of PBMCs or T cells enriched from blood (not recorded which). The receptors originated from a man aged 60-69 years who had recovered from COVID-19.

This chain joins TRBV4-3 and TRBJ1-1, with a weak D call TRBD1 (6 bases). Trimming stripped 1 base from V and 0 bases from J, with 15 bases between. The CDR3 sequence is 17 residues long. Germline V gene lookup returns CDR1 LGHNA and CDR2 YSLEER. The CDR3 here is CASSQGVQGYMNTEAFF. Here the CDR3 DNA reads TGCGCCAGCAGCCAAGGGGTACAGGGTTACATGAACACTGAAGCTTTCTTT.

This chain connects TRBV3-1 (or the pseudogene TRBV3-2) to TRBJ1-4; D remains ambiguous. Trimming took off 0 bases at V and 0 bases at J, with 20 bases between the two ends. The CDR3 runs 20 residues. Per the germline V gene, CDR1 is LGHDT and CDR2 is YNNKEL (reference sequence). This CDR3 reads CASSQERGKATWATNEKLFF. DNA for the CDR3: TGTGCCAGCAGCCAAGAAAGAGGGAAAGCTACATGGGCAACTAATGAAAAACTGTTTTTT.

V and J are TRBV4-1 and TRBJ2-3, with 7 positions matching TRBD2. The CDR3 runs to 16 residues. Germline values: CDR1 MGHRA, CDR2 YSYEKL. V gave up 4 bases and J gave up 10 bases; unmatched junction bases: 17. CDR3: CASSPNPGLAGVAQYF. The CDR3, as DNA: TGCGCCAGCAGCCCGAACCCCGGGTTGGCGGGAGTAGCGCAGTATTTT.

This clone was recorded only once. V and J are TRBV3-1 (or the pseudogene TRBV3-2) and TRBJ2-3; TRBD1 matches at 8 bases. In germline, CDR1 is LGHDT, CDR2 YNNKEL (reference sequence). The length of the CDR3 is 14 residues. The V and J ends lost 2 bases and 7 bases, in that order; junction bases with no gene match: 5. CDR3 in amino acids: CASSQQGALNTQYF. The CDR3 DNA sequence: TGTGCCAGCAGCCAACAGGGGGCTCTGAATACGCAGTATTTT.

J is TRBJ2-7 and V is TRBV19; D is ambiguous. V was clipped by 2 bases and J by 5 bases, with 13 bases between them. The germline V gene has CDR1 LNHDA and CDR2 SQIVND (reference sequence). The CDR3 extends over 14 amino acids. The CDR3 DNA reads as TGTGCCAGTAGTATAATTGGGCTGACCCACGAGCAGTACTTC. It codes for CASSIIGLTHEQYF. The entire variable domain, with the rest obtained from reference TRBV19 and TRBJ2-7, is as follows: DGGITQSPKYLFRKEGQNVTLSCEQNLNHDAMYWYRQDPGQGLRLIYYSQIVNDFQKGDIAEGYSVSREKKESFPLTVTSAQKNPTAFYLCASSIIGLTHEQYFGPGTRLTVT.

This chain connects TRBV6-6 to TRBJ1-2, with a possible D match to TRBD1 (5 bases). V lost 7 bases to trimming and J lost 1 base, with 16 bases between them. The CDR3 length is 15 residues. CDR1 is MNHNY, CDR2 SVGAGI, per germline (reference sequence). CDR3 in DNA: TGTGCCAGCACCGACGTGGACACCGATAACTATGGCTACACCTTC. Its translation: CASTDVDTDNYGYTF.